These 27 T cell receptor beta chains were all obtained from the same sample, sequenced in a study of T and B cells in COVID-19 patients. From blood, about 240-550 ng of genomic DNA served as TRB template. TRB rearrangements were amplified by multiplex PCR with BIOMED2 TRB-A/B primers. TCRdb re-analysed the multiplex PCR reads in MiXCR, keeping a single row per CDR3 protein. The sample holds 6,500 to 8,500 distinct CDR3 sequences, around 31% seen once. The sample consisted of blood. These receptors were obtained from a human donor with active COVID-19.

This clonotype came up a few times. V gene TRBV6-1 combines with J gene TRBJ1-2, with TRBD1 matching over 7 bases. The ends lost 2 bases at V and 6 bases at J; junction bases unmatched: 3. The CDR3 is 13 amino acids. Germline V gene data show CDR1 as MNHNS and CDR2 as SASEGT. The CDR3 DNA sequence: TGTGCCAGCAGTGAAAGACAGGGCCATGGCTACACCTTC. This encodes CASSERQGHGYTF.

The V call is TRBV18, the J call TRBJ2-7, with D tentatively TRBD2 (6 bases). The CDR3 is 13 amino acids. Germline V gives CDR1 KGHSH, CDR2 LQKENI. In DNA form, the CDR3 reads TGTGCCACCTCACTCGGGGGTTCCTACGAGCAGTACGTC. Translation gives CATSLGGSYEQYV.

By share of the sample, this clonotype is medium-sized. The chain joins TRBV19 to TRBJ1-2; D remains ambiguous. V was cut by 2 bases and J by 5 bases, with 15 bases left in between. The CDR3 has 15 amino acids. Germline CDR1 and CDR2: LNHDA and SQIVND (reference sequence). The DNA for the CDR3 is TGTGCCAGTAGTATAAGACATGGGGAGGCTTATGGCTACACCTTC. Amino acid sequence: CASSIRHGEAYGYTF.

In its sample, this clonotype was seen a few times. The chain combines TRBV6-5 with TRBJ1-4; 7 bases agree with TRBD1. V was pared by 0 bases and J by 8 bases, with 21 bases of the junction left unmatched. This CDR3 is built from 20 residues. Germline assignment: CDR1 MNHEY and CDR2 SVGAGI. CDR3 protein: CASSYSLSHRAGGEREKLFF. CDR3 coding DNA: TGTGCCAGCAGTTACTCGTTATCCCATCGAGCAGGGGGAGAACGGGAAAAACTGTTTTTT.

This clonotype has a handful of counts. V usage is TRBV5-6 and J usage is TRBJ1-2; 9 nucleotides agree with TRBD1. With V trimmed by 4 bases and J by 4 bases, 8 bases remained unmatched. The CDR3 sequence is 15 residues long. CDR1 SGHDT and CDR2 YYEEEE come from the germline V gene. The CDR3 here is CASSQGTGRGYGYTF. The CDR3 bases are TGTGCCAGCAGCCAAGGGACAGGGCGGGGCTATGGCTACACCTTC. The variable domain in full, completed from reference TRBV5-6 and TRBJ1-2, reads DAGVTQSPTHLIKTRGQQVTLRCSPKSGHDTVSWYQQALGQGPQFIFQYYEEEERQRGNFPDRFSGHQFPNYSSELNVNALLLGDSALYLCASSQGTGRGYGYTFGSGTRLTVV.

The chain links TRBV6-1 to TRBJ1-4, with 11 bases identical to TRBD1. The trim removed 6 bases at V and 8 bases at J, leaving 2 bases unmatched. The V gene's germline CDR1 is MNHNS and CDR2 SASEGT. The CDR3 sequence is 13 residues long. CDR3 protein: CASRWTGGEKLFF. The CDR3, as DNA: TGTGCCAGCAGATGGACAGGGGGCGAAAAACTGTTTTTT.

CDR3 sequence reads: CASSTRTDTQYF. CDR3 nucleotide sequence: TGTGCCAGTAGTACTCGGACAGATACGCAGTATTTT. The chain couples TRBV19 to TRBJ2-3; unclear D gene. The CDR3 runs to 12 residues. The germline CDR1 and CDR2 sequences are LNHDA and SQIVND (reference sequence). V lost 4 bases and J 3 bases, leaving 5 bases between the germline ends.

This clonotype was seen more than once but under ten times. This rearrangement joins TRBV11-2 to TRBJ2-5; D uncertain. The V end was cut by 5 bases, the J end by 9 bases, with 10 bases between. Germline V gene sequence: CDR1 SGHAT, CDR2 FQNNGV. This CDR3 region has 11 residues. The CDR3 nucleotides are TGTGCCAGCAGCGCTGGTGGGGCCCAGTACTTC. Its translation: CASSAGGAQYF. Full variable domain (remainder filled in from reference TRBV11-2 and TRBJ2-5): EAGVAQSPRYKIIEKRQSVAFWCNPISGHATLYWYQQILGQGPKLLIQFQNNGVVDDSQLPKDRFSAERLKGVDSTLKIQPAKLEDSAVYLCASSAGGAQYFGPGTRLLVL.

There are a few counts of this clonotype. The chain has TRBV19 and TRBJ1-1; TRBD1 might be the D (5 bases). The germline V gene has CDR1 LNHDA and CDR2 SQIVND (reference sequence). The CDR3 extends over 15 amino acids. V dropped 0 bases and J dropped 4 bases, with 12 bases sitting between them. The CDR3 spells CASSIESRRGTEAFF. CDR3 sequence (DNA): TGTGCCAGTAGTATAGAATCTCGGAGGGGCACTGAAGCTTTCTTT.

This clonotype appeared a few times. The chain couples TRBV27 to TRBJ1-5; TRBD1 agrees at 7 bases. The CDR3 length is 15 residues. Trimming at V came to 9 bases and at J to 1 base, leaving 9 bases not matched to a gene. Germline CDR1 reads MNHEY; CDR2 reads SMNVEV (reference sequence). CDR3 bases: TGTGCCAGTCCTTTCACAGGGGTGAGCAATCAGCCCCAGCATTTT. Amino acid sequence: CASPFTGVSNQPQHF.

This chain links TRBV7-2 with TRBJ1-3, with no clear D. Germline loops: CDR1 SGHTA, CDR2 FQGNSA. Trimming stripped 5 bases from V and 0 bases from J, with 8 bases between. The CDR3 has 14 amino acids. This CDR3 is CASSPFSSGNTIYF. For the CDR3, the DNA is TGTGCCAGCAGCCCATTTAGCTCTGGAAACACCATATATTTT.

This clonotype is labeled as medium-sized. The chain carries TRBV29-1 and TRBJ1-1, with D maybe TRBD1 (5 bases). The germline V and J ends were trimmed by 4 bases and 6 bases, with 15 bases remaining between them. CDR3 length equals 13 residues. Germline CDR1 reads SQVTM; CDR2 reads ANQGSEA. CDR3 protein: CSVVSGGAAEAFF. DNA for the CDR3: TGCAGCGTTGTTTCGGGGGGTGCGGCTGAAGCTTTCTTT.

The chain employs TRBV20-1 and TRBJ2-1; TRBD1 aligns across 11 bases. The ends lost 3 bases at V and 5 bases at J; junction bases unmatched: 9. This CDR3 has 16 amino acids. Per germline, CDR1 DFQATT and CDR2 SNEGSKA (reference sequence). This chain's CDR3 is CSASTPDRGLNNEQFF. The CDR3, as DNA: TGCAGTGCTAGCACCCCGGACAGGGGGCTTAACAATGAGCAGTTCTTC.

The rearrangement links TRBV19 to TRBJ2-3, with TRBD2 matching over 8 bases. V shed 7 bases, J shed 2 bases, and the junction held 5 bases outside the gene matches. The CDR3 has 14 residues. The V gene's germline CDR1 is LNHDA and CDR2 SQIVND (reference sequence). The CDR3 DNA follows: TGTGCCAGTACCCGCGGGGGGAACACAGATACGCAGTATTTT. Encoded protein: CASTRGGNTDTQYF.

This clonotype was seen a few times. The V and J genes are TRBV5-6 and TRBJ1-2, with a possible D match to TRBD1 (6 bases). Trimming took 4 bases from V and 1 from J, leaving 11 bases between them. Germline V gene sequence: CDR1 SGHDT, CDR2 YYEEEE. CDR3 length: 14 residues. The CDR3 DNA reads TGTGCCAGCAGCATAGGACAGCTTAACTATGGCTACACCTTC. Translating it yields CASSIGQLNYGYTF.

This clonotype qualifies as medium-sized. V usage is TRBV27 and J usage is TRBJ2-3, with TRBD1 identical over 9 bases. From germline, CDR1 is MNHEY and CDR2 SMNVEV (reference sequence). The CDR3 is 14 residues long. The V gene end was trimmed by 3 bases and the J gene end by 6 bases; junction bases not matched to a gene: 4. CDR3 nucleotide sequence: TGTGCCAGCAGTTTTGGACAGGGGTGGGATACGCAGTATTTT. This translates into CASSFGQGWDTQYF.

Comment on this clonotype: This may be a read error: a much more frequent sequence differs by one nucleotide. The V and J genes are TRBV7-6 and TRBJ2-1, with a possible D match to TRBD2 (6 bases). CDR1 is SGHVS and CDR2 is FNYEAQ in the germline V gene. This CDR3 has 16 residues. Here the CDR3 DNA reads TGTGCCAGCAGCCGTGGTTACGGGAGCTCCTTCAATGAGCAGTTCTTC. Encoded protein: CASSRGYGSSFNEQFF.

The chain couples TRBV11-2 to TRBJ2-3, with 8 bases matching TRBD2. Germline CDR1 SGHAT, CDR2 FQNNGV. The CDR3 contains 16 residues. V dropped 0 bases and J dropped 5; count of bases not matched to a gene: 7. The CDR3 DNA sequence: TGTGCCAGCAGCTTAGAGTTTCGGGGGGGGTTAGATACGCAGTATTTT. It codes for CASSLEFRGGLDTQYF. The whole variable domain, remainder taken from reference TRBV11-2 and TRBJ2-3, is EAGVAQSPRYKIIEKRQSVAFWCNPISGHATLYWYQQILGQGPKLLIQFQNNGVVDDSQLPKDRFSAERLKGVDSTLKIQPAKLEDSAVYLCASSLEFRGGLDTQYFGPGTRLTVL.

The chain couples TRBV7-9 to TRBJ1-4, with D unclear. This CDR3 has 12 residues. Germline values: CDR1 SEHNR, CDR2 FQNEAQ (reference sequence). Trimming pared 2 bases from V and 8 bases from J, leaving 6 bases between. This chain's CDR3 is CASSLFDEKLFF. The CDR3 nucleotides read TGTGCCAGCAGCTTATTTGACGAAAAACTGTTTTTT.

In its sample, this clonotype ranks as large. The chain uses TRBV29-1 and TRBJ2-1; 8 nucleotides align to TRBD2. Germline V gives CDR1 SQVTM, CDR2 ANQGSEA. There are 11 residues in the CDR3. V trimming: 6 bases; J trimming: 14 bases; junction bases outside the gene matches: 9. Written as DNA, the CDR3 is TGCAGCGTAACGACGGGGGGGCCAGAGTTCTTC. Amino acid sequence: CSVTTGGPEFF.

On this clonotype itself: This could be a read error, since a much larger clone is one nucleotide away. The rearrangement joins TRBV15 to TRBJ2-2, with D perhaps TRBD2 (6 bases). The CDR3 has 15 amino acids. The germline CDR1 and CDR2 sequences are LNHNV and YYDKDF (reference sequence). Trimming left V 1 base short and J 10 bases short, with 16 bases between. The CDR3 loop is CATSRGGTSPVELFF. The CDR3 bases are TGTGCCACCAGCAGAGGGGGCACTAGCCCCGTGGAGCTGTTTTTT.

J is TRBJ1-1 and V is TRBV12-3 or TRBV12-4; 9 bases fit TRBD1. V shed 7 bases and J 1 base; nucleotides not matched to a gene: 1. The length of the CDR3 is 13 residues. The CDR3 nucleotides are TGTGCCAGCAAACAGGGGGCGAACACTGAAGCTTTCTTT. Its translation is CASKQGANTEAFF.

By frequency in the sample, this clonotype is medium-sized (0.01 to 0.1%). The gene calls are TRBV19 and TRBJ1-3; D is ambiguous. Germline loops: CDR1 LNHDA, CDR2 SQIVND (reference sequence). V was cut by 3 bases and J by 0 bases, with 9 bases left in between. This CDR3 region has 15 residues. The CDR3 DNA reads as TGTGCCAGTAGTATCCCTTTGAGCTCTGGAAACACCATATATTTT. Its translation is CASSIPLSSGNTIYF. The variable domain in full, completed from reference TRBV19 and TRBJ1-3, reads DGGITQSPKYLFRKEGQNVTLSCEQNLNHDAMYWYRQDPGQGLRLIYYSQIVNDFQKGDIAEGYSVSREKKESFPLTVTSAQKNPTAFYLCASSIPLSSGNTIYFGEGSWLTVV.

V and J are TRBV14 and TRBJ1-2; TRBD1 agrees at 10 bases. The CDR3 contains 14 residues. Per germline, CDR1 SGHDN and CDR2 FVKESK. Losses at the gene ends were 4 bases for V and 7 bases for J; bases not matched to a gene: 6. The CDR3 sequence is CASSPQTGGSGYTF. The CDR3 nucleotides read TGTGCCAGCAGCCCCCAGACAGGGGGCAGTGGCTACACCTTC. Supplemented by reference TRBV14 and TRBJ1-2, the full variable domain reads EAGVTQFPSHSVIEKGQTVTLRCDPISGHDNLYWYRRVMGKEIKFLLHFVKESKQDESGMPNNRFLAERTGGTYSTLKVQPAELEDSGVYFCASSPQTGGSGYTFGSGTRLTVV.

Sample share makes this clonotype medium-sized (0.01 to 0.1%). This chain uses TRBV5-6 with TRBJ2-7; no clear D. Germline assignment: CDR1 SGHDT and CDR2 YYEEEE. CDR3 size: 14 residues. The V gene lost 4 bases and the J gene lost 0 bases, with 11 bases spanning the gap. In nucleotides, the CDR3 is TGTGCCAGCAGCCCGTCCCCAGGCTCCTACGAGCAGTACGTC. It is translated as CASSPSPGSYEQYV.

A few counts support this clonotype. The V call is TRBV6-4, the J call TRBJ2-3; D is ambiguous. CDR3 length: 15 amino acids. Trimming left V 5 bases short and J 2 bases short, with 14 bases between. CDR1 and CDR2 from the germline V gene are MRHNA and SNTAGT. This chain's CDR3 is CASSTGSTLTDTQYF. The CDR3 DNA reads as TGTGCCAGCAGTACCGGGTCCACTCTCACAGATACGCAGTATTTT.

V is TRBV7-3 and J is TRBJ2-2, with D uncertain. Germline values: CDR1 SGHTA, CDR2 FQGTGA. V was cut by 0 bases and J by 6 bases, with 11 bases left in between. This CDR3 region has 15 residues. The CDR3 nucleotides read TGTGCCAGCAGCTTAACGACTGGCGCCGCCGGGGAGCTGTTTTTT. Encoded protein: CASSLTTGAAGELFF.